The 24 T cell receptor beta chains in this list originate from one sample, sequenced in a study of response to subunit inactivated influenza vaccine. TCRdb independently ran MiXCR on the RT-PCR reads; one entry per CDR3 protein. Of hundreds of thousands of distinct CDR3 sequences detected, less than 20% appear once; the ten largest clones hold around 10%. The starting material was PBMCs from blood, obtained approximately 13 days after vaccination. These receptors came from a man aged 50-60 years who received an inactivated influenza vaccine.

The chain carries TRBV4-3 and TRBJ2-7, with 8 bases aligning to TRBD2. V was clipped by 4 bases and J by 0 bases; unmatched bases: 5. Germline lookup yields CDR1 LGHNA and CDR2 YSLEER. The length of the CDR3 is 15 residues. CDR3 sequence reads: CASSLERGFSYEQYF. CDR3 nucleotides: TGCGCCAGCAGCCTCGAGCGGGGGTTCTCCTACGAGCAGTACTTC.

Only one count was recorded for this clonotype. The chain is built from TRBV2 and TRBJ1-2; TRBD1 matches at 7 bases. The CDR3 has 14 amino acids. In germline, CDR1 is SNHLY, CDR2 FYNNEI. Losses at the gene ends were 2 bases for V and 8 bases for J; bases not matched to a gene: 8. The CDR3 DNA reads as TGTGCCAGCAGTGAAATCCAGGGGGGAGGAGGCTACACCTTC. It specifies CASSEIQGGGGYTF.

The CDR3 here is CASSVAGPYNEQFF. Written as DNA, the CDR3 is TGTGCCAGTAGTGTAGCGGGACCCTACAATGAGCAGTTCTTC. The chain has TRBV19 and TRBJ2-1, with TRBD2 identical over 8 bases. CDR3 length: 14 amino acids. The ends lost 5 bases at V and 2 bases at J; junction bases unmatched: 2. Per the germline V gene, CDR1 is LNHDA and CDR2 is SQIVND (reference sequence). Using reference TRBV19 and TRBJ2-1 for the parts outside the CDR3, the full variable domain is DGGITQSPKYLFRKEGQNVTLSCEQNLNHDAMYWYRQDPGQGLRLIYYSQIVNDFQKGDIAEGYSVSREKKESFPLTVTSAQKNPTAFYLCASSVAGPYNEQFFGPGTRLTVL.

V is TRBV5-1 and J is TRBJ2-7, with 14 bases lining up with TRBD2. The V segment lost 0 bases and the J segment 5 bases; nucleotides outside the gene matches: 7. CDR3 size: 17 residues. Germline values: CDR1 SGHRS, CDR2 YFSETQ. The CDR3 nucleotides read TGCGCCAGCAGCTTGGAGACTAGCGGGAGGGTTCGTGACGAGCAGTACTTC. The encoded protein is CASSLETSGRVRDEQYF.

This clonotype was detected a few times. The genes are TRBV6-4 and TRBJ2-1; unclear D gene. V gave up 2 bases and J gave up 8 bases, with 4 bases separating them. The CDR3 extends over 11 amino acids. Per germline, CDR1 MRHNA and CDR2 SNTAGT. The CDR3 loop reads CASSDAHEQFF. The CDR3 DNA is TGTGCCAGCAGTGACGCTCATGAGCAGTTCTTC.

The chain combines TRBV24-1 with TRBJ2-2; D is unclear. CDR1 and CDR2 from the germline V gene are KGHDR and SFDVKD. CDR3 length: 13 amino acids. V lost 8 bases and J 3 bases, leaving 9 bases between the germline ends. As DNA, the CDR3 is TGTGCCACCATGGACCGAGACACCGGGGAGCTGTTTTTT. This encodes CATMDRDTGELFF.

The V call is TRBV11-2, the J call TRBJ1-5; D is ambiguous. The CDR3 runs to 14 residues. Trimming removed 5 bases from V and 0 bases from J, with 8 bases in between. CDR1 and CDR2 (germline): SGHAT, FQNNGV. CDR3 in DNA: TGTGCCAGCAGCCCGGACCATAGCAATCAGCCCCAGCATTTT. As protein: CASSPDHSNQPQHF.

V gene TRBV20-1 combines with J gene TRBJ2-3; D is unresolved. Trimming removed 4 bases from V and 4 bases from J, with 6 bases in between. The CDR3 contains 11 residues. Germline V gene data show CDR1 as DFQATT and CDR2 as SNEGSKA (reference sequence). Here the CDR3 reads CSATPADTQYF. DNA of the CDR3: TGCAGTGCTACACCGGCAGATACGCAGTATTTT.

The chain recombines TRBV29-1 with TRBJ2-1; TRBD2 agrees at 8 bases. The ends lost 4 bases at V and 8 bases at J; junction bases unmatched: 16. The CDR3 has 16 residues. The germline gives CDR1 SQVTM, CDR2 ANQGSEA. The CDR3 loop reads CSVGGIVASGFDEQFF. In nucleotides, the CDR3 is TGCAGCGTTGGGGGTATTGTGGCTAGCGGGTTCGATGAGCAGTTCTTC.

This clonotype was detected only a few times. The chain has TRBV7-2 and TRBJ1-1; a weak D match, TRBD1 (5 bases). The CDR3 loop spans 13 amino acids. CDR1 is SGHTA, CDR2 FQGNSA, per germline. V lost 8 bases to trimming and J lost 2 bases, with 12 bases between them. In DNA form, the CDR3 reads TGTGCCAGCTGGGGGACGGGCAACACTGAAGCTTTCTTT. It specifies CASWGTGNTEAFF.

The rearrangement links TRBV28 to TRBJ2-7; the match to TRBD1 covers 10 bases. In germline, CDR1 is MDHEN, CDR2 SYDVKM. This CDR3 is built from 15 residues. V lost 3 bases and J lost 5; bases outside the gene matches: 7. The CDR3 nucleotides read TGTGCCAGCAGTTTTGCGGACAGGGGGTTACACGAGCAGTACTTC. Protein product: CASSFADRGLHEQYF.

The chain has TRBV14 and TRBJ2-7; 8 nucleotides line up with TRBD1. Unmatched junction bases numbered 1, after V lost 3 bases and J lost 3 bases. In germline, CDR1 is SGHDN, CDR2 FVKESK. The CDR3 covers 13 residues. For the CDR3, the DNA is TGTGCCAGCAGCCAGACAGGGGTCTACGAGCAGTACTTC. It translates to CASSQTGVYEQYF.

This clonotype was detected a few times. The rearrangement links TRBV14 to TRBJ2-7; D possibly corresponds to TRBD2 (5 bases). Per germline, CDR1 SGHDN and CDR2 FVKESK. Trimming took 4 bases from V and 2 from J, leaving 18 bases between them. The CDR3 totals 16 residues. The CDR3 sequence is CASSLNSAAIPYEQYF. CDR3 bases: TGTGCCAGCAGCCTCAACTCAGCGGCCATACCCTACGAGCAGTACTTC.

V usage is TRBV5-1 and J usage is TRBJ2-1; a possible D gene is TRBD2 (6 bases). With 0 bases removed from V and 5 bases from J, the gap between germline ends came to 12 bases. Germline lookup yields CDR1 SGHRS and CDR2 YFSETQ. The CDR3 totals 15 residues. The CDR3 DNA reads as TGCGCCAGCAGCTTGGGACTAGGGGCAAACAATGAGCAGTTCTTC. Residues: CASSLGLGANNEQFF.

The chain carries TRBV29-1 and TRBJ2-3, with 9 bases aligning to TRBD1. V was clipped by 8 bases and J by 4 bases; unmatched bases: 7. CDR3 length equals 13 residues. Germline loops: CDR1 SQVTM, CDR2 ANQGSEA. This CDR3 reads CSPRTGESDTQYF. CDR3 DNA sequence: TGCAGCCCCCGGACAGGGGAATCAGATACGCAGTATTTT.

V and J are TRBV20-1 and TRBJ2-3; a weak D match, TRBD2 (5 bases). CDR1 is DFQATT and CDR2 is SNEGSKA in the germline V gene (reference sequence). The CDR3 has 12 amino acids. The ends were cut back, 0 bases at V and 5 bases at J, with 6 bases in the middle. The CDR3 sequence is CSARDGKDTQYF. The CDR3, as DNA: TGCAGTGCTAGAGACGGGAAAGATACGCAGTATTTT.

This clonotype has ten or more counts. V and J are TRBV5-1 and TRBJ2-2; 7 nucleotides match TRBD1. The germline V gene has CDR1 SGHRS and CDR2 YFSETQ. V lost 3 bases and J lost 3; bases outside the gene matches: 5. The CDR3 extends over 15 amino acids. CDR3 region: CASSSTGTDTGELFF. CDR3 nucleotides: TGCGCCAGCAGCTCGACAGGGACCGACACCGGGGAGCTGTTTTTT. Filled out from reference TRBV5-1 and TRBJ2-2, the complete variable domain reads KAGVTQTPRYLIKTRGQQVTLSCSPISGHRSVSWYQQTPGQGLQFLFEYFSETQRNKGNFPGRFSGRQFSNSRSEMNVSTLELGDSALYLCASSSTGTDTGELFFGEGSRLTVL.

The rearrangement uses TRBV5-1 and TRBJ1-3; TRBD1 is a possible D gene (6 bases). The V gene lost 4 bases and the J gene lost 0 bases, with 11 bases spanning the gap. Germline V gene data show CDR1 as SGHRS and CDR2 as YFSETQ. The CDR3 has 15 residues. The CDR3 spells CASSSDRPSGNTIYF. The CDR3 coding sequence is TGCGCCAGCAGCAGTGACAGGCCCTCTGGAAACACCATATATTTT.

The chain links TRBV7-9 to TRBJ2-1, with TRBD2 identical over 9 bases. J was trimmed by 1 base and V by 1 base; bases with no gene match: 2. CDR3 length: 16 residues. CDR1 is SEHNR, CDR2 FQNEAQ, per germline (reference sequence). The CDR3 reads CASSLELAGSYNEQFF. CDR3 nucleotides: TGTGCCAGCAGCTTAGAACTAGCGGGTTCCTACAATGAGCAGTTCTTC.

The table lists this clonotype with many counts. The chain combines TRBV5-1 with TRBJ2-3; D assignment may be TRBD1 or TRBD2 (5 bases each). Trimming left V 4 bases short and J 1 base short, with 13 bases between. Germline V gene sequence: CDR1 SGHRS, CDR2 YFSETQ. This CDR3 has 15 amino acids. Here the CDR3 DNA reads TGCGCCAGCAGCCGGGACGGGGACCGCACAGATACGCAGTATTTT. Encoded protein: CASSRDGDRTDTQYF.

J is TRBJ2-7 and V is TRBV6-5, with 9 bases that match TRBD2. This CDR3 has 15 residues. The J segment lost 5 bases and the V segment lost 2 bases, leaving 7 bases of the junction unmatched. The germline CDR1 and CDR2 sequences are MNHEY and SVGAGI. CDR3 sequence (DNA): TGTGCCAGCAGTTACATAGCGGGAGTAAGTAACGAGCAGTACTTC. This translates into CASSYIAGVSNEQYF.

This clonotype was seen more than once but under ten times. CDR3 DNA: TGTGCCAGCAGCGGTTCGGGCAGGACACTAGCCAAAAACATTCAGTACTTC. It codes for CASSGSGRTLAKNIQYF. The genes are TRBV7-9 and TRBJ2-4, with D tentatively TRBD1 (5 bases). The germline V gene has CDR1 SEHNR and CDR2 FQNEAQ (reference sequence). Trimming stripped 5 bases from V and 0 bases from J, with 17 bases between. The CDR3 has 17 amino acids.

The sample holds a few counts of this clonotype. The chain joins TRBV29-1 to TRBJ2-7; D is perhaps TRBD1 (6 bases). The CDR3 has 11 amino acids. Trimming left V 6 bases short and J 5 bases short, with 11 bases between. Germline CDR1 SQVTM, CDR2 ANQGSEA. The CDR3 spells CSVETGHEQYF. In nucleotides, the CDR3 is TGCAGCGTCGAAACAGGGCACGAGCAGTACTTC.

The J gene is TRBJ1-2, the V gene TRBV20-1; 10 nucleotides align to TRBD1. CDR3 length equals 17 residues. CDR1 and CDR2 (germline): DFQATT, SNEGSKA (reference sequence). V trimming: 3 bases; J trimming: 4 bases; junction bases outside the gene matches: 14. The CDR3 sequence is CSASSRDRGARSYGYTF. CDR3 DNA: TGCAGTGCTAGTTCCCGGGACAGGGGCGCTAGGAGCTATGGCTACACCTTC.